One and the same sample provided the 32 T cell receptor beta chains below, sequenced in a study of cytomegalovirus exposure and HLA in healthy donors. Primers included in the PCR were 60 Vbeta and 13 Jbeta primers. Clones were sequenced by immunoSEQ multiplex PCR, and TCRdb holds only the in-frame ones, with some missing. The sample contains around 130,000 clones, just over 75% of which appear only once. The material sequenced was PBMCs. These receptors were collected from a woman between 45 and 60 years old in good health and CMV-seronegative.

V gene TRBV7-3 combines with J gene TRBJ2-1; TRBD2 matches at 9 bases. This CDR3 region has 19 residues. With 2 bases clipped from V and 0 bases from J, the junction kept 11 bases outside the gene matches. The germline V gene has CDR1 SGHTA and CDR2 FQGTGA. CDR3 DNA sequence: TGTGCCAGCAGCTTATTCCCACCTAGCGGGACCGACTCCTACAATGAGCAGTTCTTC. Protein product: CASSLFPPSGTDSYNEQFF.

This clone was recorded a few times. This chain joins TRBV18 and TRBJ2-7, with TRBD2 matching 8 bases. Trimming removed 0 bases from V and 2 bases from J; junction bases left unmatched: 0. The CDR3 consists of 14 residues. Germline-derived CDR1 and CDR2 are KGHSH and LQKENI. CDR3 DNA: TGTGCCAGCTCACCACCCGGGAGGGCCTACGAGCAGTACTTC. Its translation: CASSPPGRAYEQYF.

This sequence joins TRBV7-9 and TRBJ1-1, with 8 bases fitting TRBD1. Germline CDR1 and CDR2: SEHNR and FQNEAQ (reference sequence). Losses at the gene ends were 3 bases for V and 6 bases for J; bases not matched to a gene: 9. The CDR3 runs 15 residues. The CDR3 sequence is CASSFQTGGMAEAFF. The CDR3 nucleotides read TGTGCCAGCAGCTTTCAAACAGGGGGAATGGCTGAAGCTTTCTTT.

CDR3 residues: CASSSGPSGYTEAFF. CDR3 nucleotides: TGCGCCAGCAGCTCTGGTCCTTCAGGGTACACTGAAGCTTTCTTT. The J gene is TRBJ1-1, the V gene TRBV5-1; D perhaps matches TRBD1 (5 bases). This CDR3 spans 15 amino acids. V lost 3 bases and J 3 bases, leaving 15 bases between the germline ends. CDR1 and CDR2 from the germline V gene are SGHRS and YFSETQ. The entire variable domain, with the rest obtained from reference TRBV5-1 and TRBJ1-1, is as follows: KAGVTQTPRYLIKTRGQQVTLSCSPISGHRSVSWYQQTPGQGLQFLFEYFSETQRNKGNFPGRFSGRQFSNSRSEMNVSTLELGDSALYLCASSSGPSGYTEAFFGQGTRLTVV.

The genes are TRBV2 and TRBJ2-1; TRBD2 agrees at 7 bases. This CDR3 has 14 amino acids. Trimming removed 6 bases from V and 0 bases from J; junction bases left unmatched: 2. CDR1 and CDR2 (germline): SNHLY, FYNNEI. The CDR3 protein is CASRGGSSYNEQFF. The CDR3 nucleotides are TGTGCCAGCAGGGGCGGGAGCTCCTACAATGAGCAGTTCTTC.

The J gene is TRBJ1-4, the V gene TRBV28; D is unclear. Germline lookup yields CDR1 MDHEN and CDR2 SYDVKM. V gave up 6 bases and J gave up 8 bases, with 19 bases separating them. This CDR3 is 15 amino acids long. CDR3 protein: CASRYMVSKEEKLFF. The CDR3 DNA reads TGTGCCAGCAGGTACATGGTTTCGAAGGAGGAAAAACTGTTTTTT.

The CDR3 DNA is TGCGCCAGCAGCTCGGGTCTAGCGGGAGTGGTATCTAGCACAGATACGCAGTATTTT. Translation gives CASSSGLAGVVSSTDTQYF. The chain is built from TRBV5-1 and TRBJ2-3; 10 bases line up with TRBD2. Germline V gene sequence: CDR1 SGHRS, CDR2 YFSETQ. This CDR3 is built from 19 residues. With V trimmed by 3 bases and J by 0 bases, 13 bases remained unmatched.

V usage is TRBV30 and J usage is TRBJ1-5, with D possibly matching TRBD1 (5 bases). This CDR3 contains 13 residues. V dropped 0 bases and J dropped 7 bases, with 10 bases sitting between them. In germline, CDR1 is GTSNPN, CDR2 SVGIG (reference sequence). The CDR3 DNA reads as TGTGCCTGGAGTGTTGGGGGGGAACAGCCCCAGCATTTT. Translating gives CAWSVGGEQPQHF.

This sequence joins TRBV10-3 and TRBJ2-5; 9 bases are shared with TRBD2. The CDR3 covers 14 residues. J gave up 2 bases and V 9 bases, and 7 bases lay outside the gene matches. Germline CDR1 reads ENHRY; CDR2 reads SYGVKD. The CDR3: CAMGSLAGQETQYF. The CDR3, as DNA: TGTGCCATGGGGTCCCTAGCGGGGCAAGAGACCCAGTACTTC.

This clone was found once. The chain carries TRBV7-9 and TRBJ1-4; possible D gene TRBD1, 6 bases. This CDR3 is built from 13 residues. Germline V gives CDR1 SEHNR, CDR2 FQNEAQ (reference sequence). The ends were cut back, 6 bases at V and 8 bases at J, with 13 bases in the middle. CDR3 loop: CASRTGTWEKLFF. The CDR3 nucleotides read TGTGCCAGCAGAACCGGGACATGGGAAAAACTGTTTTTT.

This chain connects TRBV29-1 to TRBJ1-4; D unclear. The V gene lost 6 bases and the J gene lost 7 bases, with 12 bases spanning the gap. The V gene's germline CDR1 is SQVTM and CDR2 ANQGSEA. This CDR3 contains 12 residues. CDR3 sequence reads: CSVGTAGEKLFF. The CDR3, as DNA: TGCAGCGTAGGAACAGCCGGTGAAAAACTGTTTTTT.

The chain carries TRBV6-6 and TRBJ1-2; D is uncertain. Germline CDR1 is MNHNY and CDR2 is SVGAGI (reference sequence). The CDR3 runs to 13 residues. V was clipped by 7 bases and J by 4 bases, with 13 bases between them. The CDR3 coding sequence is TGTGCCAGCATGGGGAGCTCGGGCTATGGCTACACCTTC. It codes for CASMGSSGYGYTF.

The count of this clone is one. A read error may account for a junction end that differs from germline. CDR3 protein: CSVSRQAMNPEAFF. For the CDR3, the DNA is TGCAGCGTTTCCAGACAGGCCATGAACCCTGAAGCTTTCTTT. The chain carries TRBV29-1 and TRBJ1-1, with D perhaps TRBD1 (6 bases). The CDR3 sequence is 14 residues long. Germline CDR1 SQVTM, CDR2 ANQGSEA.

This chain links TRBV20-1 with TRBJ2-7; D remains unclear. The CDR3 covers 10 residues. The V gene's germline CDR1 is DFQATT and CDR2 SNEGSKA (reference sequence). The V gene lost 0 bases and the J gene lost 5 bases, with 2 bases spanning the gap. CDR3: CSARDNEQYF. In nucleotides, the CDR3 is TGCAGTGCTAGAGATAACGAGCAGTACTTC.

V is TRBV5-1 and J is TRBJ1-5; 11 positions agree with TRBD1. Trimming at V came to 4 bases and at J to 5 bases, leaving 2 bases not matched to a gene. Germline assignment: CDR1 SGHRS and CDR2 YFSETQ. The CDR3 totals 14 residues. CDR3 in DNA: TGCGCCAGCAGCGTGGGACAGGGGGATCAGCCCCAGCATTTT. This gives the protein CASSVGQGDQPQHF.

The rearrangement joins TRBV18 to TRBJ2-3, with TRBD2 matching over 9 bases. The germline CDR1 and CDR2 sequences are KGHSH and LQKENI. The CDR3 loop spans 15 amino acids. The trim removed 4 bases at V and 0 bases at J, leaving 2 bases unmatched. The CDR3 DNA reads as TGTGCCAGCTCACACACTAGCGGGAGCACAGATACGCAGTATTTT. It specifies CASSHTSGSTDTQYF.

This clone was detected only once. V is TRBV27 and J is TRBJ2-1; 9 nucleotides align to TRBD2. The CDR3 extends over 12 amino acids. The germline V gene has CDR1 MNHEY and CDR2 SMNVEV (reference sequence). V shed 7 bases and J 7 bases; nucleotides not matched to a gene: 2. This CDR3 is CASTSGRNEQFF. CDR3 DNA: TGTGCCAGCACCAGCGGGAGGAATGAGCAGTTCTTC.

For the CDR3, the DNA is TGTGCCAGCAGCTTGGAAGGACAGGGAAGGGGCTACACCTTC. Residues: CASSLEGQGRGYTF. The genes are TRBV5-4 and TRBJ1-2; 8 nucleotides agree with TRBD1. The CDR3 runs 14 residues. Germline loops: CDR1 SGHNT, CDR2 YYREEE (reference sequence). Trimming at V came to 0 bases and at J to 8 bases, leaving 6 bases not matched to a gene.

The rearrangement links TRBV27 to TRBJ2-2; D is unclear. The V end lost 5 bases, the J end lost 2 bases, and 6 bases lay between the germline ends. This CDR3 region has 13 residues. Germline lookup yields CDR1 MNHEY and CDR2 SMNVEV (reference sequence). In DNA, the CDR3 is TGTGCCAGCAGTCCACTAAACACCGGGGAGCTGTTTTTT. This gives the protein CASSPLNTGELFF.

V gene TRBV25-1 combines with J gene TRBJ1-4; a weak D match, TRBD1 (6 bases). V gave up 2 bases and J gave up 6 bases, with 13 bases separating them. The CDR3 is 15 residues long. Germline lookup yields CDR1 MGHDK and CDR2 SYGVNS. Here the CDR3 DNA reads TGTGCCAGCAGTGAACCCGGGAGGGGGTATGAAAAACTGTTTTTT. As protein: CASSEPGRGYEKLFF.

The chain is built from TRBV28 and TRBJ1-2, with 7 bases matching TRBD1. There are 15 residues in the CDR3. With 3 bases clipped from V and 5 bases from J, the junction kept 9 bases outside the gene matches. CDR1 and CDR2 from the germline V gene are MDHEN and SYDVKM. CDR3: CASSFWLDRVYGYTF. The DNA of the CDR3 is TGTGCCAGCAGTTTCTGGTTAGACAGGGTTTATGGCTACACCTTC.

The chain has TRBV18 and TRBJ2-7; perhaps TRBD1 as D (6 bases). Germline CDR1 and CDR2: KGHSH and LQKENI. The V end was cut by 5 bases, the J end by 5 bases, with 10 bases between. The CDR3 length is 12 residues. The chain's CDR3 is CASSNPGDEQYV. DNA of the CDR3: TGTGCCAGCTCAAACCCAGGGGACGAGCAGTACGTC.

The chain's CDR3 is CASSLGQGSGYTF. The CDR3 DNA reads as TGTGCCAGCAGCCTGGGACAGGGCTCTGGCTACACCTTC. This chain joins TRBV7-9 and TRBJ1-2; 9 bases are a match to TRBD1. The CDR3 extends over 13 amino acids. Trimming cost V 5 bases and J 7 bases; bases outside gene matches: 5. Germline CDR1 reads SEHNR; CDR2 reads FQNEAQ (reference sequence).

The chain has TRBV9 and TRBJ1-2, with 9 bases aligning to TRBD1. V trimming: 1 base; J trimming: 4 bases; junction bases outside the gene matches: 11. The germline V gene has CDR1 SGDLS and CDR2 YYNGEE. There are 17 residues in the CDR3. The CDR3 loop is CASSVSRTGGLGYGYTF. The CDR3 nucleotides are TGTGCCAGCAGCGTATCTCGAACAGGGGGCTTGGGCTATGGCTACACCTTC.

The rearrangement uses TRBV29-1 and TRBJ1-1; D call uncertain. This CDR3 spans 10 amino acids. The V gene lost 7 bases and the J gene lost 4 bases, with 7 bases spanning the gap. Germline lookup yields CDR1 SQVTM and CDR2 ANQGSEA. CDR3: CSGASTEAFF. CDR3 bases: TGCAGCGGGGCGAGCACTGAAGCTTTCTTT.

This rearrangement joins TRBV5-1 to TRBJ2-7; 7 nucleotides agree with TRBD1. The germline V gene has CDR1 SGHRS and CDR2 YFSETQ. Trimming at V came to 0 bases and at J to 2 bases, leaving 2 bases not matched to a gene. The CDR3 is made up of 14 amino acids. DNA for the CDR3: TGCGCCAGCAGCTTGGTGGGACAGACCTACGAGCAGTACTTC. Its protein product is CASSLVGQTYEQYF.

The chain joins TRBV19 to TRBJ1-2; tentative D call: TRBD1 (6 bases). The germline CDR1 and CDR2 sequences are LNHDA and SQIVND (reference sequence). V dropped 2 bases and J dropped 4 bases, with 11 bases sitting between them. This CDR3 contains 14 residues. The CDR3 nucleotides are TGTGCCAGTAGTATACTGGGGGCCGGCTATGGCTACACCTTC. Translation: CASSILGAGYGYTF.

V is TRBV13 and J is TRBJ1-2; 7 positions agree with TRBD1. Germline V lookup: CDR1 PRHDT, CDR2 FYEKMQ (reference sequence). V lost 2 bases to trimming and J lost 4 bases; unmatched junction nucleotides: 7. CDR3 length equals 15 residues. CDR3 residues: CASSLTPQGTYGYTF. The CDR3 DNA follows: TGTGCCAGCAGCTTAACACCACAGGGGACCTATGGCTACACCTTC.

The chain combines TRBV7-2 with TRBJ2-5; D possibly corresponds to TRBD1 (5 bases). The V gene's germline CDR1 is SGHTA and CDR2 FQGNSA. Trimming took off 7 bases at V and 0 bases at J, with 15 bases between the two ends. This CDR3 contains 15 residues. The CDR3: CASKNQTEYQETQYF. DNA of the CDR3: TGTGCCAGCAAGAATCAGACAGAGTACCAAGAGACCCAGTACTTC. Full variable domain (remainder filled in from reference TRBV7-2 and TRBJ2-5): GAGVSQSPSNKVTEKGKDVELRCDPISGHTALYWYRQSLGQGLEFLIYFQGNSAPDKSGLPSDRFSAERTGGSVSTLTIQRTQQEDSAVYLCASKNQTEYQETQYFGPGTRLLVL.

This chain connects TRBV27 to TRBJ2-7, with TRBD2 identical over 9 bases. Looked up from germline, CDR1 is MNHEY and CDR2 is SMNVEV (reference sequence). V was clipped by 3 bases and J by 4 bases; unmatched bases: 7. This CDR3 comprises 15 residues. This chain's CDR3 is CASSLGGRGTYEQYV. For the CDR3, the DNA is TGTGCCAGCAGTTTGGGCGGGAGGGGTACGTACGAGCAGTACGTC.

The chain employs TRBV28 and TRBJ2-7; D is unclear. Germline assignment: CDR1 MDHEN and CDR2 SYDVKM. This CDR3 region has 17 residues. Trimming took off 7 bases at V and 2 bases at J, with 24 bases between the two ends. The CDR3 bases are TGTGCCAGCACGACCGTTCACAGTGCCTTTCGGACCTACGAGCAGTACTTC. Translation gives CASTTVHSAFRTYEQYF.

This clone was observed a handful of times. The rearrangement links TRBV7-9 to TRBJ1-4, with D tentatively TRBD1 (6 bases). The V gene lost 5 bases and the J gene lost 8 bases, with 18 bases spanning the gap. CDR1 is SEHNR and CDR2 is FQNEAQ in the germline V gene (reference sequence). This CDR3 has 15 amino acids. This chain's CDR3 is CASSPGAAGREKLFF. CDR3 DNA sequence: TGTGCCAGCAGCCCAGGGGCGGCGGGCAGGGAAAAACTGTTTTTT.